The T cell receptor beta chain under discussion was sequenced for a study of T-cell reconstitution after alpha-beta-depleted transplantation in children. The germline V gene encodes CDR1 LGHNA and CDR2 YSLEER. V was clipped by 1 base and J by 7 bases; unmatched bases: 2. There are 15 residues in the CDR3. This clonotype came up many times. Unique molecular identifiers were incorporated when the TCRbeta library was constructed. TCRdb re-called the PCR reads through MiXCR, storing one row per CDR3 protein. The data show about 640,000 distinct CDR3 sequences, roughly 13% seen once. J is TRBJ1-6 and V is TRBV4-3; TRBD1 aligns across 9 bases. The starting material was PBMCs, mostly from graft donor cells, obtained 360 days after TCRalphabeta/CD19-depleted stem cell transplant. This sequence was found in a male patient under 18 who had a stem cell transplant for acute myeloid leukemia, so the T cells may come from the graft donor. CDR3 sequence: CASSQGTGVNSPLHF. The DNA for the CDR3 is TGCGCCAGCAGCCAAGGGACAGGGGTCAATTCACCCCTCCACTTT.